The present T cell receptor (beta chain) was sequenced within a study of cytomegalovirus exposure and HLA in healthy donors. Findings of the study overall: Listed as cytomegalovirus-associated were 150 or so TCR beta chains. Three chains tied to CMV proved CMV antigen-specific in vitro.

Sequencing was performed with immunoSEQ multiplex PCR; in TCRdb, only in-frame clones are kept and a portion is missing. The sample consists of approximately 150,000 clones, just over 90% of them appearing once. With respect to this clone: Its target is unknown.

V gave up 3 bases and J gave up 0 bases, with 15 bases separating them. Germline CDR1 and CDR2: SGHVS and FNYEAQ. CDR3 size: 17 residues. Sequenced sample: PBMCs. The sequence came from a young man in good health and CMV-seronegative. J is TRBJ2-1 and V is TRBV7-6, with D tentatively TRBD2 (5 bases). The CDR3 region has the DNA TGTGCCAGCAGCTTTACCCGCGGCGGGCCCTCCTACAATGAGCAGTTCTTC. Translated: CASSFTRGGPSYNEQFF.